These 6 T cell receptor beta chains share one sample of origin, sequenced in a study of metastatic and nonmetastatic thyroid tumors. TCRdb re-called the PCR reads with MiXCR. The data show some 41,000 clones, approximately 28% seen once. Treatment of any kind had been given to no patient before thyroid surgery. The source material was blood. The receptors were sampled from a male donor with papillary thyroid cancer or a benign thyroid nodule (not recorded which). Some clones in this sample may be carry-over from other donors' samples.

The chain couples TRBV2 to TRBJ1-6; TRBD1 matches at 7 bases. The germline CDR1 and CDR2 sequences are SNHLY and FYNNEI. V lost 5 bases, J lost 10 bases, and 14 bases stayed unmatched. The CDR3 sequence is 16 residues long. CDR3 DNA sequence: TGTGCCAGCAGTTCAGCCCCGGTACAGGGGCTCTCACCCCTCCACTTT. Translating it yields CASSSAPVQGLSPLHF. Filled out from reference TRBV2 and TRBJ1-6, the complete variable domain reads EPEVTQTPSHQVTQMGQEVILRCVPISNHLYFYWYRQILGQKVEFLVSFYNNEISEKSEIFDDQFSVERPDGSNFTLKIRSTKLEDSAMYFCASSSAPVQGLSPLHFGNGTRLTVT.

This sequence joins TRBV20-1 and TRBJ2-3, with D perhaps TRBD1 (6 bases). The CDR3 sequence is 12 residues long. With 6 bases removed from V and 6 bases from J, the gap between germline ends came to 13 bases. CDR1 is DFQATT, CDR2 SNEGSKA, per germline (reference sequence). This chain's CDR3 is CSAYGQRDTQYF. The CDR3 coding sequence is TGCAGTGCCTACGGACAGCGCGATACGCAGTATTTT.

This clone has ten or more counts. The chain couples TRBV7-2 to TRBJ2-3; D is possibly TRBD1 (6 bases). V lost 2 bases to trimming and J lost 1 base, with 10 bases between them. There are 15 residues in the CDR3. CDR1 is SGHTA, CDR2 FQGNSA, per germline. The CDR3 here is CASSLNPGGTDTQYF. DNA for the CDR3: TGTGCCAGCAGCTTAAACCCAGGGGGCACAGATACGCAGTATTTT.

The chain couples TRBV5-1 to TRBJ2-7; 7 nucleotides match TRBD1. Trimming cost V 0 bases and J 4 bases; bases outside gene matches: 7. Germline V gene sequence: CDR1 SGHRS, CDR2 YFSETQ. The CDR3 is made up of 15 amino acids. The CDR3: CASSLELGGWYEQYF. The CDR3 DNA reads TGCGCCAGCAGCTTGGAACTAGGGGGCTGGTACGAGCAGTACTTC.

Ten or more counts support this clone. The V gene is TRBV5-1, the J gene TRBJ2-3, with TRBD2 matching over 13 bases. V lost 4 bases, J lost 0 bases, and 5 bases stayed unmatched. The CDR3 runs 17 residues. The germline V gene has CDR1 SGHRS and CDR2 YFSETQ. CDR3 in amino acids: CASSTGLAGTSTDTQYF. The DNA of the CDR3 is TGCGCCAGCAGCACGGGACTAGCGGGAACTAGCACAGATACGCAGTATTTT.

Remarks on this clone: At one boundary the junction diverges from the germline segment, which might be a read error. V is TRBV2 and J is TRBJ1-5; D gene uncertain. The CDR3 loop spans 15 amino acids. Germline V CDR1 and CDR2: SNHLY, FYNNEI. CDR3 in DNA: TGTGCCAGCAGTCCCCAGGCGGAGGGCAATCAGCCCCCGCATTTT. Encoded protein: CASSPQAEGNQPPHF.